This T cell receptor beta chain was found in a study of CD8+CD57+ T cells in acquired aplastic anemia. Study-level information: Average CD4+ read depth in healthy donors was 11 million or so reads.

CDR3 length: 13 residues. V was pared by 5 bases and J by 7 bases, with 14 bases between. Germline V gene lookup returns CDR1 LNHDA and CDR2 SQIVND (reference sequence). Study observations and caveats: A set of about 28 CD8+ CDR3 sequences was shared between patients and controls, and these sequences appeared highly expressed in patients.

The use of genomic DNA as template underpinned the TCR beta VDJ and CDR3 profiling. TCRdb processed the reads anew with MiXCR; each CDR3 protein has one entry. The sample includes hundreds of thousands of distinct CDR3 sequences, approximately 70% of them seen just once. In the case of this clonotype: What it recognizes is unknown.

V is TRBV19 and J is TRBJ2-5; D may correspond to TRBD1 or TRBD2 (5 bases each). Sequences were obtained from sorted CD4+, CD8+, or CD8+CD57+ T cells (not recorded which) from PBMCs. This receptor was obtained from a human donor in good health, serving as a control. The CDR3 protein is CASSVRTRGTQYF. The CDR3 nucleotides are TGTGCCAGTAGTGTACGGACGAGGGGGACCCAGTACTTC.